The T cell receptor (beta chain) under discussion was sequenced for a study of sequential checkpoint blockade in melanoma (dated by TCRdb to about 2019). With respect to the entire study: Patients were assigned by 1:1 randomization to either first-line nivolumab followed by ipilimumab (arm A) or ipilimumab followed by nivolumab (arm B). Maintenance nivolumab came after both trial sequences. What the work shows at the level of the full study, not this receptor alone: Larger, independent patient cohorts are needed to validate the response-prediction model that combines TCR metrics and mutation burden.

This clone has only a few counts. It has no known antigen specificity. Per-base qualities were not stored, and no clone one base away is much larger. The treatment or condition label corresponds to: randomized to nivolumab then ipilimumab (arm A) or the reverse (arm B). No trial patient had received prior DNA-damaging chemotherapy. On a FACS Aria II flow cytometer, live CD3+CD8+ cells that were negative for CD19 and CD56 were sorted from thawed PBMCs. Samples were obtained from patients with melanoma enrolled in CheckMate 064, a randomized, open-label phase II trial of sequential checkpoint blockade. Peripheral blood mononuclear cells were collected by leukapheresis, purified with Ficoll-Paque, and frozen in human serum with around 9.8% DMSO. Purity of sorted blood CD3+CD8+ cells was verified at >98% immediately after sorting, followed by DNA extraction. The immunoSEQ Assay was used to immunosequence TCRbeta CDR3 regions from genomic DNA. Before high-throughput sequencing, the genomic DNA was amplified using bias-controlled multiplex PCR. For the original study's pipeline: To quantify the absolute abundance of each unique TCRbeta CDR3 region, the sequences were collapsed and filtered. Clonality, defined as 1 minus Pielou's evenness, was calculated using only productive rearrangements. A previously published method was used to identify clones with significantly greater frequencies in on-treatment samples than in baseline samples. This is the immuneACCESS table as TCRdb keeps it, with only in-frame sequences that have V and J called. A part of the clones is gone; compared with another copy, unresolved V genes explain less than half, and the rest is unexplained. V and J calls and clone size are as listed in that table; D and trimming were resolved from the DNA. A total of about 9,000 clones appear in this sample, around 60% of them only once. About 39% of the sample comes from the top ten.

Its CDR3 holds 18 amino acids, cysteine through phenylalanine. The entry retains the CDR3 DNA only, 54 bases that are in frame from base 1. V is pruned by 2 bases and J by 7 bases, leaving 10 bases of the junction without a gene match. As encoded in the germline V gene, CDR1 is MDHEN while CDR2 is SYDVKM. The chain links TRBV28 with TRBJ2-2, and 13 bases in between align with TRBD2. Sequences were derived from CD8+ T cells sorted from blood (inferred from file names), sampled from a patient given nivolumab and ipilimumab in sequence. The receptor's source is a human donor with melanoma. The CDR3 amino acid sequence is: CASSLRLLAGGPGGELFF. The nucleotide sequence reads TGTGCCAGCAGTTTACGATTACTAGCGGGAGGGCCCGGCGGGGAGCTGTTTTTT.